The entry below describes one T cell receptor (beta chain). Its matching antigen is unknown. Time point specified: late sampling 161 to 241 days after vaccination in three convalescent patients. Specified treatment: roughly ten-day PBMC culture with coronavirus spike peptide pools or control peptides (ViraFEST assay). The sample comes from a study of vaccination and CD4 T cells after COVID-19. Study in general: Post-COVID draws followed diagnosis by a median roughly 100 days (range 35 to 161). Study-wide findings and caveats: Spike mono-reactivity was evident in 304 of the 307 vaccine-specific clones derived from convalescent patients. The median number of SARS-CoV-2-reactive clonotypes increased from 21 to 38, a change that did not reach significance.

Germline CDR1 reads SGHTA; CDR2 reads FQGTGA. The CDR3 extends over 14 amino acids. The V end was cut by 5 bases, the J end by 2 bases, with 12 bases between. An Oncomine TCR Beta short-read assay was used to sequence the DNA from cultured CD4+ T cells. Scientists extracted genomic DNA from CD4+ T cells grown in culture. MiXCR was run by TCRdb on the PCR reads, yielding one entry per CDR3 protein. Found here are fewer than 25,000 distinct CDR3 sequences, roughly 30% of them singletons; the top ten hold 2% to 3%. The chain couples TRBV7-3 to TRBJ2-5; the D gene is possibly TRBD2 (5 bases). The sample consisted of CD4+ T cells from blood, cultured in vitro, taken about 7 months after SARS-CoV-2 vaccination. This TCR came from a human donor who had recovered from COVID-19. CDR3 sequence (DNA): TGTGCCAGCAGCGGCGGACTGGGACAAGAGACCCAGTACTTC. Translating gives CASSGGLGQETQYF.